These 12 T cell receptor beta chains were sequenced from one sample in a study of blood T cell repertoires in COVID-19. Repertoires were generated with immunoSEQ multiplex PCR, while TCRdb's copy carries only in-frame clones and drops some. The table lists about 180,000 clones, about 86% of them singletons. The sequencing input was peripheral blood. These receptors originate from a man aged 50-59 years with active or convalescent COVID-19.

The V and J genes are TRBV7-6 and TRBJ2-2; a possible D gene is TRBD1 (5 bases). This CDR3 has 15 amino acids. The V gene's germline CDR1 is SGHVS and CDR2 FNYEAQ. Deletions cut 3 bases from V and 1 base from J, with 9 bases between. The CDR3 DNA sequence: TGTGCCAGCAGCTTCCGGCAGGGGAACACCGGGGAGCTGTTTTTT. As protein: CASSFRQGNTGELFF.

This clone came up once. V and J are TRBV12-3 or TRBV12-4 and TRBJ2-7; D not certain. The CDR3 has 12 amino acids. V lost 1 base and J lost 9, with 10 bases in between. In DNA, the CDR3 is TGTGCCAGCAGTTTAGAAATTTCCGTGCAGTACTTC. It codes for CASSLEISVQYF.

At least ten counts were recorded for this clone. Other DNA sequences in the sample encode the same CDR3. The chain has TRBV24-1 and TRBJ1-5, with D tentatively TRBD1 (5 bases). Germline lookup yields CDR1 KGHDR and CDR2 SFDVKD. Trimming left V 3 bases short and J 1 base short, with 12 bases between. The CDR3 runs to 16 residues. As DNA, the CDR3 is TGTGCCACCAGTGATGGGAATCAGGGAAGCAATCAGCCCCAGCATTTT. It encodes CATSDGNQGSNQPQHF.

The gene calls are TRBV2 and TRBJ1-3; D gene unclear. The CDR3 totals 14 residues. Between the trimmed V and J ends, which lost 4 bases and 2 bases, there was a span of 9 bases. The V gene's germline CDR1 is SNHLY and CDR2 FYNNEI. The CDR3 region is CASSAETAGNTIYF. CDR3 DNA: TGTGCCAGCAGTGCCGAAACAGCTGGAAACACCATATATTTT.

Comment on this clone: The sample has other DNA sequences that encode this CDR3 too. The V call is TRBV3-1 (or the pseudogene TRBV3-2), the J call TRBJ2-7; tentative D call: TRBD2 (5 bases). CDR1 LGHDT and CDR2 YNNKEL come from the germline V gene (reference sequence). V was clipped by 1 base and J by 1 base, with 11 bases between them. The CDR3 contains 15 residues. The CDR3 DNA sequence: TGTGCCAGCAGCCAAGCCCCGGGGAGTTCCTACGAGCAGTACTTC. Encoded protein: CASSQAPGSSYEQYF.

The chain links TRBV9 to TRBJ1-6, with D uncertain. V lost 2 bases and J lost 7, with 13 bases in between. The CDR3 covers 15 residues. In germline, CDR1 is SGDLS, CDR2 YYNGEE. The CDR3 DNA reads as TGTGCCAGCAGCGTCGGGATAGGGCCCAATTCACCCCTCCACTTT. Its translation is CASSVGIGPNSPLHF.

V and J are TRBV9 and TRBJ2-1; D not certain. The CDR3 is 15 amino acids. The V gene's germline CDR1 is SGDLS and CDR2 YYNGEE. V was pared by 3 bases and J by 6 bases, with 16 bases between. The CDR3 here is CASSAELLNLNEQFF. DNA for the CDR3: TGTGCCAGCAGCGCCGAATTACTGAATCTCAATGAGCAGTTCTTC.

The chain carries TRBV2 and TRBJ2-1; 8 positions match TRBD2. Trimming removed 7 bases from V and 5 bases from J; junction bases left unmatched: 7. The CDR3 length is 14 residues. The germline gives CDR1 SNHLY, CDR2 FYNNEI. CDR3 region: CASKRAGEDNEQFF. For the CDR3, the DNA is TGTGCCAGCAAAAGAGCGGGAGAAGACAATGAGCAGTTCTTC.

The chain carries TRBV4-3 and TRBJ1-6, with a weak D call TRBD1 (5 bases). Trimming left V 1 base short and J 9 bases short, with 10 bases between. The germline CDR1 and CDR2 sequences are LGHNA and YSLEER. This CDR3 spans 14 amino acids. The CDR3 bases are TGCGCCAGCAGCCAAGGAGGGGAGGGTTCACCCCTCCACTTT. This encodes CASSQGGEGSPLHF.

The rearrangement uses TRBV7-2 and TRBJ1-1; D is uncertain. Trimming removed 8 bases from V and 0 bases from J, with 10 bases in between. The V gene's germline CDR1 is SGHTA and CDR2 FQGNSA. The CDR3 is 13 residues long. This CDR3 is CASESFMNTEAFF. The DNA of the CDR3 is TGTGCCAGCGAGTCCTTCATGAACACTGAAGCTTTCTTT.

This chain connects TRBV4-3 to TRBJ1-1; 8 nucleotides agree with TRBD1. V lost 1 base and J lost 4; bases outside the gene matches: 5. CDR3 length: 15 residues. CDR1 and CDR2 (germline): LGHNA, YSLEER. CDR3 in DNA: TGCGCCAGCAGCCAAGGGGACAGGCTTGGCACTGAAGCTTTCTTT. Protein product: CASSQGDRLGTEAFF.

The J gene is TRBJ2-3, the V gene TRBV23-1, with 8 bases matching TRBD1. TRBV23-1 is an ORF, and what it does is uncertain. The CDR3 totals 14 residues. V shed 9 bases, J shed 3 bases, and the junction held 8 bases outside the gene matches. For the CDR3, the DNA is TGCGCCAGACCGACAGGGGTCGGGACAGATACGCAGTATTTT. It specifies CARPTGVGTDTQYF.